Given below is one TCR beta chain in context. The clone's antigen remains unknown. At one end, the junction sequence differs from germline, possibly due to a read error. This sample stems from a study of tumor and adjacent non-tumor tissue in lung cancer (dated by TCRdb to between 2017 and 2018). Background for the entire study: The cohort included around twelve adenocarcinoma, a couple of squamous cell carcinoma and 1 small cell lung cancer patients. The roughly 15 patients were aged roughly 31 to 80 years, included approximately ten men and 5 women, and had TNM stage I to III disease. In total, sequencing yielded approximately 130,000,000 productive TCRbeta reads, which works out to an average of approximately 4 million reads per sample. The study compared bulk TCRbeta repertoires between lung tumor tissue and matched distant non-tumor lung tissue from over twelve lung cancer patients. A few dozen paired specimens, one tumor and one normal lung sample per patient, were profiled by TCRbeta CDR3 sequencing.

Here is what the overall study found, with its caveats: The top 100 clones accounted for a significantly larger cumulative portion of the repertoire in normal lung than in tumor tissue. Significantly higher TCR diversity (inverse Simpson) was observed in tumor tissue than in normal lung tissue (approximately 400 vs 170, P = 0.0075, Mann-Whitney U test). Significantly higher TCR diversity was found in younger patients, and higher tumor TCR diversity was associated with shorter overall and disease-free survival. Neither the sequencing platform nor unique molecular identifiers are named or mentioned anywhere in the methods. Only around 14 patients were in the cohort, and the authors stated that larger samples and more detailed clinical data are needed. Because peripheral blood was not sequenced, blood TCRbeta repertoires in the lung cancer patients of the study were not examined.

Bulk unsorted tissue served as the source for RNA extraction, and RNA quality was assessed using a NanoDrop ND-1000 and an Agilent 2100. Normal lung samples were distant non-tumor tissue taken more than 3 cm from the tumor edge. Newly diagnosed lung cancer patients without prior chemotherapy who had been admitted for thoracic surgery in China between August and November 2014 were enrolled as donors. Patients who had received previous radiotherapy or chemotherapy, or who had another concurrent cancer, were excluded from the study. Surgical tissue pieces of about 1-2.3 cm3 were preserved in RNAlater solution and were kept at -80 degrees C until use. CDR1 and CDR2, looked up from the germline V gene (reference sequence), are MNHNY and SVGAGI. Measured from the cysteine to the phenylalanine, the CDR3 is 15 residues long. Only the CDR3 region is kept as DNA, spanning 45 bases read in frame from base 1.

Library prep was done by multiplex PCR. The data were produced on an Illumina HiSeq 2500. TCRbeta libraries were constructed through three rounds of nested PCR with primers (Table S4) according to protocols adapted from ARM-PCR. PCR products of 200-500 bp were gel-excised and purified with the QIAquick gel extraction kit before sequencing. In the source study's methods: Trimmomatic was used to clean the reads, FLASH was used to merge the reads into complete CDR3 sequences, and MiTCR was used to assign the reads to V(D)J germline segments. Clonal diversity was computed as the inverse Simpson's index with VDJtools. In-frame sequences lacking a premature stop codon were counted as productive reads. TCRdb applied fastp at Q25 and MiXCR to the public reads, then kept only in-frame beta chains. A single entry per CDR3 protein holds the most common genes and DNA from its merged rows. It is TCRdb's table, rather than the study itself, that gives the V and J calls and clone size. For this sample the table gives over 80,000 distinct CDR3 sequences, of which around 80% were detected only once. Around a fifth of the sample comes from the top ten.

The receptor's source is a woman between 45 and 65 years old with non-small cell lung cancer. Input material: distant non-tumor lung tissue. The chain couples TRBV6-6 to TRBJ2-3; 6 matching bases give a weak D call of TRBD2. The sequenced DNA: TGTGCCAGGAGTTACTCTCCGACTGTCGGGGGTACGCAGTATTTT. This yields the protein CARSYSPTVGGTQYF.